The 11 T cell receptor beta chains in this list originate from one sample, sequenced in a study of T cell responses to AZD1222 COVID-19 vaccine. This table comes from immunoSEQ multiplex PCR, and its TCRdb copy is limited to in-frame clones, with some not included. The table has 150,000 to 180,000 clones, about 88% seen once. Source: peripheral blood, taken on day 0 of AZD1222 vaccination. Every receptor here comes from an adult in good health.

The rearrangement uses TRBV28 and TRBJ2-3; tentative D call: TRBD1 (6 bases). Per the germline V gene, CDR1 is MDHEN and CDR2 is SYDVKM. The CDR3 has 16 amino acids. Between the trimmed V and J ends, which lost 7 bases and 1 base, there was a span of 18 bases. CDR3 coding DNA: TGTGCCAGCACTTTTGGAATCGGGACACGCACAGATACGCAGTATTTT. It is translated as CASTFGIGTRTDTQYF.

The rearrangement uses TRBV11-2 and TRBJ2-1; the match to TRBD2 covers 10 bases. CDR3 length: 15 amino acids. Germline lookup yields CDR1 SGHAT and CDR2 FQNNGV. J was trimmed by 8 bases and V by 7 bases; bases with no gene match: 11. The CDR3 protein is CASIPGASGGYEQFF. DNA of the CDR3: TGTGCCAGCATCCCCGGGGCTAGCGGGGGCTATGAGCAGTTCTTC. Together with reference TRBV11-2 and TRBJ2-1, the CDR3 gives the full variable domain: EAGVAQSPRYKIIEKRQSVAFWCNPISGHATLYWYQQILGQGPKLLIQFQNNGVVDDSQLPKDRFSAERLKGVDSTLKIQPAKLEDSAVYLCASIPGASGGYEQFFGPGTRLTVL.

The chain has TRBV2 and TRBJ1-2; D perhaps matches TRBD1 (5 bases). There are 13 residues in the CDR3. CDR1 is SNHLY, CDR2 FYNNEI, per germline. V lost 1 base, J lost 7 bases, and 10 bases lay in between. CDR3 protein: CASSEEGSRGYTF. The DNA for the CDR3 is TGTGCCAGCAGTGAAGAGGGGAGCCGTGGCTACACCTTC. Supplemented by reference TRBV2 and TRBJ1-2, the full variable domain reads EPEVTQTPSHQVTQMGQEVILRCVPISNHLYFYWYRQILGQKVEFLVSFYNNEISEKSEIFDDQFSVERPDGSNFTLKIRSTKLEDSAMYFCASSEEGSRGYTFGSGTRLTVV.

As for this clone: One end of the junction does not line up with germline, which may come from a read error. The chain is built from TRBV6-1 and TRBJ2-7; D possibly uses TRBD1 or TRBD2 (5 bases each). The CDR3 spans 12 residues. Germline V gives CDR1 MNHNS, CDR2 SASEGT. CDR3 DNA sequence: TGTGCCAGCAGTGAAGCTCCGGGGCCAGGGCACTTC. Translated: CASSEAPGPGHF.

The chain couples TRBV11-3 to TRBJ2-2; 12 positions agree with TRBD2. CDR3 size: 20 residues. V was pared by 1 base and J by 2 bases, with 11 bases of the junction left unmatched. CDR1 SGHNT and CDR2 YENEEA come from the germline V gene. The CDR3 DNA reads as TGTGCCAGCAGCTTAGCCCGGACTAGCGGGGCCTACTTTAACACCGGGGAGCTGTTTTTT. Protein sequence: CASSLARTSGAYFNTGELFF.

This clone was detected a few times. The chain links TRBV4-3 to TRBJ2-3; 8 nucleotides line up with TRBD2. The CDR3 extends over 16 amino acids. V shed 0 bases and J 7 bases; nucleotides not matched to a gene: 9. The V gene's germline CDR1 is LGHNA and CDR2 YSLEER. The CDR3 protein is CASSQDREGVTNTQYF. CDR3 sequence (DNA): TGCGCCAGCAGCCAAGATCGGGAGGGGGTCACCAATACGCAGTATTTT.

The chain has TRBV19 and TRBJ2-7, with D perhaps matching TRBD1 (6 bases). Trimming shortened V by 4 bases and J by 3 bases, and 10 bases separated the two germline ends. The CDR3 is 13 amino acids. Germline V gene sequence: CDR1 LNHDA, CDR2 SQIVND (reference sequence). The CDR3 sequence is CASSTHRDYEQYF. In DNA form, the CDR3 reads TGTGCCAGTAGTACTCACAGGGACTACGAGCAGTACTTC.

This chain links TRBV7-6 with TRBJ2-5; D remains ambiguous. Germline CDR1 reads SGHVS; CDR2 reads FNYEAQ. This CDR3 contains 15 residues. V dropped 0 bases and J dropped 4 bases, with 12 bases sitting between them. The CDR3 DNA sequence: TGTGCCAGCAGCTTAGCGTGGGGTCTGGGAGAGACCCAGTACTTC. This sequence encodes CASSLAWGLGETQYF.

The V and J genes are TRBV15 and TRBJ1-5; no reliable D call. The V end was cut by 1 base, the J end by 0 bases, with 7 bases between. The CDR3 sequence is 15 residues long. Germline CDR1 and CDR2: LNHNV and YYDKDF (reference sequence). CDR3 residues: CATSRGVYSNQPQHF. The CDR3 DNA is TGTGCCACCAGCAGAGGAGTTTATAGCAATCAGCCCCAGCATTTT. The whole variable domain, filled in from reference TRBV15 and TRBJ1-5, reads DAMVIQNPRYQVTQFGKPVTLSCSQTLNHNVMYWYQQKSSQAPKLLFHYYDKDFNNEADTPDNFQSRRPNTSFCFLDIRSPGLGDTAMYLCATSRGVYSNQPQHFGDGTRLSIL.

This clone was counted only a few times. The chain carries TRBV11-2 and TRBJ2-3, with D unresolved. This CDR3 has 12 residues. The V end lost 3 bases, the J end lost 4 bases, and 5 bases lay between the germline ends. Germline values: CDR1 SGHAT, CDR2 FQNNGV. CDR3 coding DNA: TGTGCCAGCAGCTTTGCTGCAGATACGCAGTATTTT. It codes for CASSFAADTQYF.

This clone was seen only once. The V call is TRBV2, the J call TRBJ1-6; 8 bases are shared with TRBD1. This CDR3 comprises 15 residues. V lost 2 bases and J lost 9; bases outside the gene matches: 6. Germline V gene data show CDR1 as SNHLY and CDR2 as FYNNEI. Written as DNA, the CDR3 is TGTGCCAGCAGTGAAAGGGCGACAGGGGCTTCACCCCTCCACTTT. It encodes CASSERATGASPLHF. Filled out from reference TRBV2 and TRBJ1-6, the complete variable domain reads EPEVTQTPSHQVTQMGQEVILRCVPISNHLYFYWYRQILGQKVEFLVSFYNNEISEKSEIFDDQFSVERPDGSNFTLKIRSTKLEDSAMYFCASSERATGASPLHFGNGTRLTVT.